Each of the 10 T cell receptor beta chains below was sequenced from the same sample in a study of long-term antiretroviral therapy in people with HIV. Survey-level immunoSEQ v3.0 assays were run. Sequencing used immunoSEQ multiplex PCR; TCRdb keeps in-frame clones, though not all of them. The table records approximately 13,000 clones, about 79% of them present only once. Sequencing was performed on unsorted PBMCs, taken 0.4 years after starting antiretroviral therapy. The receptors come from a man aged 30 to 45 with HIV.

The rearrangement links TRBV27 to TRBJ2-4; D may be TRBD1 (6 bases). There are 15 residues in the CDR3. Germline CDR1 MNHEY, CDR2 SMNVEV (reference sequence). The ends were cut back, 3 bases at V and 4 bases at J, with 13 bases in the middle. This CDR3 reads CASSFSSGTKNIQYF. CDR3 coding DNA: TGTGCCAGCAGTTTCTCGTCCGGGACAAAAAACATTCAGTACTTC.

The V gene is TRBV29-1, the J gene TRBJ1-5, with 7 positions matching TRBD1. The CDR3 contains 16 residues. After removal of 0 bases from V and 3 bases from J, the junction contained 8 bases not matched to a gene. The germline CDR1 and CDR2 sequences are SQVTM and ANQGSEA. CDR3 sequence reads: CSVEDSEGAPNQPQHF. CDR3 coding DNA: TGCAGCGTTGAAGATAGTGAGGGGGCACCCAATCAGCCCCAGCATTTT.

This clone occurred a few times. The chain is built from TRBV7-9 and TRBJ1-1, with TRBD1 matching 7 bases. This CDR3 is built from 14 residues. With V trimmed by 5 bases and J by 4 bases, 7 bases remained unmatched. CDR1 is SEHNR, CDR2 FQNEAQ, per germline (reference sequence). The CDR3 sequence is CASSPEGAGTEAFF. The CDR3 DNA reads TGTGCCAGCAGCCCGGAGGGGGCCGGCACTGAAGCTTTCTTT.

This clone was found a few times. The chain is built from TRBV28 and TRBJ2-2, with no clear D. The V and J ends lost 7 bases and 6 bases respectively, with 6 bases between them. Germline CDR1 and CDR2: MDHEN and SYDVKM. The CDR3 totals 11 residues. The CDR3, as DNA: TGTGCCAGCACCGCGGCCGGGGAGCTGTTTTTT. This gives the protein CASTAAGELFF. Looking up the rest from reference TRBV28 and TRBJ2-2 gives the full variable domain: DVKVTQSSRYLVKRTGEKVFLECVQDMDHENMFWYRQDPGLGLRLIYFSYDVKMKEKGDIPEGYSVSREKKERFSLILESASTNQTSMYLCASTAAGELFFGEGSRLTVL.

The J gene is TRBJ1-1, the V gene TRBV18, with D perhaps matching TRBD1 (6 bases). V lost 1 base, J lost 7 bases, and 19 bases lay in between. This CDR3 comprises 16 residues. The germline V gene has CDR1 KGHSH and CDR2 LQKENI. The CDR3 bases are TGTGCCAGCTCACCACGACAGGATCCCTTGAACGGTGAAGCTTTCTTT. Translating gives CASSPRQDPLNGEAFF.

This clone turned up a few times. The rearrangement uses TRBV6-4 and TRBJ2-3, with a possible D match to TRBD1 (5 bases). CDR3 length equals 13 residues. V lost 4 bases to trimming and J lost 0 bases, with 5 bases between them. The germline CDR1 and CDR2 sequences are MRHNA and SNTAGT. CDR3 in amino acids: CASSGGSTDTQYF. As DNA, the CDR3 is TGTGCCAGCAGTGGGGGCAGCACAGATACGCAGTATTTT.

The chain joins TRBV28 to TRBJ2-7; 7 bases are shared with TRBD2. Germline V gene data show CDR1 as MDHEN and CDR2 as SYDVKM. Trimming cost V 2 bases and J 7 bases; bases outside gene matches: 8. The CDR3 has 14 amino acids. The CDR3 nucleotides are TGTGCCAGCAGTTTAGGGCCTTTGGGGGGGGAGCAGTACTTC. It encodes CASSLGPLGGEQYF.

The rearrangement links TRBV5-1 to TRBJ1-3, with D tentatively TRBD1 (5 bases). Trimming pared 6 bases from V and 9 bases from J, leaving 13 bases between. The CDR3 spans 12 residues. In germline, CDR1 is SGHRS, CDR2 YFSETQ. The CDR3 region is CASNRGEGTIYF. The CDR3, as DNA: TGCGCCAGCAATAGGGGAGAGGGCACCATATATTTT.

V gene TRBV28 combines with J gene TRBJ1-5; weak D call: TRBD1 (5 bases). CDR1 and CDR2 (germline): MDHEN, SYDVKM. This CDR3 region has 14 residues. The V end lost 8 bases, the J end lost 11 bases, and 22 bases lay between the germline ends. The CDR3 spells CASSKGLPFDTQHF. CDR3 coding DNA: TGTGCCAGCTCCAAGGGACTCCCTTTCGATACCCAGCATTTT.

The CDR3 protein is CASSVAGTYGYTF. The CDR3 DNA reads TGTGCCAGCAGTGTGGCAGGGACCTATGGCTACACCTTC. The V call is TRBV6-1, the J call TRBJ1-2, with TRBD1 as a possible D gene (5 bases). In germline, CDR1 is MNHNS, CDR2 SASEGT. The ends were cut back, 4 bases at V and 4 bases at J, with 10 bases in the middle. The CDR3 extends over 13 amino acids.